These T cell receptor beta chains were read from a single sample in a study of CD8+ T cells in alopecia areata. Here immunoSEQ multiplex PCR was the method, and the copy in TCRdb shows in-frame clones only, minus some. The table records some 170,000 clones, roughly 70% of them present only once. This specimen was CD8+ T cells sorted from blood, taken at week 0. These receptors originate from a human donor with alopecia areata. Each CDR3 is given with its conserved first and last residue. Each record gives: J gene, V gene, clone size, CDR3 protein. A clone size is listed for some rows: how often the clone was seen (once, few, many), or a class if it is expanded.

TRBJ2-3 | TRBV5-1 | NA | CASSLAVGTDTQYF
TRBJ2-5 | TRBV7-8 | NA | CASSLVGGQETQYF
TRBJ2-7 | TRBV6-5 | NA | CASSLSTGVHEQYF
TRBJ1-1 | TRBV30 | NA | CAWSVQVEAFF
TRBJ1-5 | TRBV6-1 | NA | CASSEPRGGSYSNQPQHF
TRBJ1-1 | TRBV2 | many | CASSEISDKFSEAFF
TRBJ2-3 | TRBV2 | NA | CASSGAGGAKDTQYF
TRBJ2-7 | TRBV5-6 | once | CASSFVPGMSGDEQYF
TRBJ1-2 | TRBV6-5 | few | CASSFLRGRYGYTF
TRBJ2-5 | TRBV6-5 | once | CASALAGGRETQYF
TRBJ1-5 | TRBV7-8 | NA | CASSFGTEYQPQHF
TRBJ2-7 | TRBV5-6 | NA | CASSGRDSYEQYF
TRBJ2-1 | TRBV2 | NA | CASNRQDGVFINEQFF
TRBJ1-1 | TRBV7-9 | NA | CASSPRVSGPKNTEAFF
TRBJ1-1 | TRBV6-5 | NA | CASSQTGSEAFF
TRBJ2-1 | TRBV7-9 | few | CASSLSNEQFF
TRBJ2-7 | TRBV4-2 | NA | CASSQDLGLSYEQYF
TRBJ2-7 | TRBV5-1 | NA | CASSRSSGRSYEQYF
TRBJ1-4 | TRBV2 | NA | CASSPNGNEKLFF
TRBJ2-3 | TRBV2 | few | CASTDNTDTQYF
TRBJ2-7 | TRBV4-1 | NA | CASSQGRGLAESGQYF
TRBJ2-3 | TRBV4-2 | NA | CASSQEGGADTQYF
TRBJ1-2 | TRBV7-6 | NA | CASSPRTGREDYGYTF
TRBJ2-1 | TRBV29-1 | NA | CSVVTGGVYNEQFF
TRBJ2-5 | TRBV27 | few | CASSLYSDSMRETQYF
TRBJ1-5 | TRBV19 | NA | CASSTDAQPQHF
TRBJ2-5 | TRBV6-1 | NA | CASSGQKKYPETQYF
TRBJ1-5 | TRBV2 | NA | CASRYSIIRNQPQHF
TRBJ2-7 | TRBV5-1 | NA | CASRLALDYEQYF
TRBJ2-1 | TRBV9 | NA | CASSGGGSNDEQFF
TRBJ1-6 | TRBV9 | NA | CASSPRQGANSPLHF
TRBJ2-5 | TRBV7-9 | NA | CASSLLRGPAGETQYF
TRBJ2-5 | TRBV7-9 | NA | CASSLTGLQETQYF
TRBJ2-7 | TRBV7-9 | few | CASTTTGTGSYEQYF
TRBJ2-1 | TRBV15 | NA | CATSRDRYMGRLYNEQFF
TRBJ1-4 | TRBV18 | NA | CASSPNGPNEKLFF
TRBJ1-1 | TRBV5-6 | NA | CASSLGRGEAFF
TRBJ2-7 | TRBV6-1 | NA | CASSGGRPFYEQYF
TRBJ1-5 | TRBV19 | NA | CASQAEVYSNQPQHF
TRBJ2-7 | TRBV27 | NA | CASSEDRAGDEQYF
TRBJ1-5 | TRBV19 | few | CASSFSGGNQPQHF
TRBJ2-5 | TRBV2 | NA | CASCPVQETQYF
TRBJ2-1 | TRBV6-5 | NA | CASSYRAEQFF
TRBJ2-5 | TRBV11-3 | NA | CASSTGTGTGTQYF
TRBJ1-5 | TRBV25-1 | NA | CASSESSRGNQPQHF
TRBJ2-2 | TRBV4-1 | NA | CASSLTGELFF
TRBJ2-7 | TRBV30 | NA | CAWSVQRYEQYF
TRBJ1-2 | TRBV7-9 | once | CASSLGQHPNYGYTF
TRBJ2-7 | TRBV25-1 | NA | CASSEYRVSYEQYF
TRBJ2-7 | TRBV7-9 | once | CASSDRDGAYEQYF
TRBJ2-2 | TRBV6-1 | NA | CASSIGGGAGELFF
TRBJ1-2 | TRBV13 | few | CASSLGGQGDYGYTF